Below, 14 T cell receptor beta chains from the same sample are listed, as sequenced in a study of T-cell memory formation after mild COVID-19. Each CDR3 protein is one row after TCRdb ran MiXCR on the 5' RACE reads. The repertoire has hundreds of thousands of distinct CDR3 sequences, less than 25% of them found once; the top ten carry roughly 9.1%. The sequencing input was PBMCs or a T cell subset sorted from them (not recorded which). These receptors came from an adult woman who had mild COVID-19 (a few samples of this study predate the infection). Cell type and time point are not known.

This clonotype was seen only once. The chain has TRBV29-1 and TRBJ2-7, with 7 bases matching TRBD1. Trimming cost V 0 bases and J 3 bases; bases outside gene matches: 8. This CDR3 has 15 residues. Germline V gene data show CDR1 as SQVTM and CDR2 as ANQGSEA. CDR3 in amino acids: CSVEEPGQSLYEQYF. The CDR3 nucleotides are TGCAGCGTTGAAGAACCGGGACAGAGCCTCTACGAGCAGTACTTC.

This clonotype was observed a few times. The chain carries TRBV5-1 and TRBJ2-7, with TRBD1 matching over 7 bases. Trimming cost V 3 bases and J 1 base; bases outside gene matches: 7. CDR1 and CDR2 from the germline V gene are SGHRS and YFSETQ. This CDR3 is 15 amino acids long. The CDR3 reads CASSSGQPGSYEQYF. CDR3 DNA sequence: TGCGCCAGCAGCTCGGGACAGCCGGGTTCCTACGAGCAGTACTTC.

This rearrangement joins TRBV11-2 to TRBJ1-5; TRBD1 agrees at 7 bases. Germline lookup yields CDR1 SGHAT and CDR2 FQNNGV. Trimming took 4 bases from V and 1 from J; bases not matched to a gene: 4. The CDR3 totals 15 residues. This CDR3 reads CASSSTGFSNQPQHF. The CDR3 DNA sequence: TGTGCCAGCAGCTCGACAGGGTTCAGCAATCAGCCCCAGCATTTT. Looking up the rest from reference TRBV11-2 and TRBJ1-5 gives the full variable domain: EAGVAQSPRYKIIEKRQSVAFWCNPISGHATLYWYQQILGQGPKLLIQFQNNGVVDDSQLPKDRFSAERLKGVDSTLKIQPAKLEDSAVYLCASSSTGFSNQPQHFGDGTRLSIL.

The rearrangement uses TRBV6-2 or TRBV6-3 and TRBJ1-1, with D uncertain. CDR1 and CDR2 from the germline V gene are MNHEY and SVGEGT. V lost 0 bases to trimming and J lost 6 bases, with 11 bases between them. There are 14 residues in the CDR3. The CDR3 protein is CASSYSMLAPEAFF. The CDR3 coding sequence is TGTGCCAGCAGTTACTCGATGTTAGCCCCTGAAGCTTTCTTT.

The DNA of the CDR3 is TGTGCCAGCAGTTACGACGGGGCGGGGGGAGACATCTACGAGCAGTACTTC. Residues: CASSYDGAGGDIYEQYF. The chain recombines TRBV6-6 with TRBJ2-7; TRBD2 matches 8 bases. The CDR3 is made up of 17 amino acids. After removal of 2 bases from V and 3 bases from J, the junction contained 12 bases not matched to a gene. Germline-derived CDR1 and CDR2 are MNHNY and SVGAGI (reference sequence).

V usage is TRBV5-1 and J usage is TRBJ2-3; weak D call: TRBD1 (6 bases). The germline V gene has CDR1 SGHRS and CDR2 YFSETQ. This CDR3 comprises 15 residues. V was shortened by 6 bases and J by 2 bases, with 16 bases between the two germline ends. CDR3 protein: CASNQDRSLTDTQYF. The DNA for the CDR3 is TGCGCCAGCAACCAAGACAGGTCCCTCACAGATACGCAGTATTTT.

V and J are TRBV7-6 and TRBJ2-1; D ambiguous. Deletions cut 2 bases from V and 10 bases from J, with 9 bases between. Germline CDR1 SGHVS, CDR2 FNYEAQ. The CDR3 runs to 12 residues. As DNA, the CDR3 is TGTGCCAGCAGCTTACGGGCTCGCGAGCAGTTCTTC. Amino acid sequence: CASSLRAREQFF.

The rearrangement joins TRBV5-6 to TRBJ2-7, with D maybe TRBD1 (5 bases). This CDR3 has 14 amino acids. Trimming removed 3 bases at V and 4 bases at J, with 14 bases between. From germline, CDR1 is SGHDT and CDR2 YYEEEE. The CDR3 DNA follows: TGTGCCAGCAGCTGGGGCTCAGCTATATACGAGCAGTACTTC. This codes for CASSWGSAIYEQYF.

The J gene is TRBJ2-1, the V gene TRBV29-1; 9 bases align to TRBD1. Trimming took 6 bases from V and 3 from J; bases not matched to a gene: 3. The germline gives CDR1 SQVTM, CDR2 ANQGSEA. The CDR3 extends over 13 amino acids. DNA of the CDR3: TGCAGCGTCGGACAGGGGATCTACAATGAGCAGTTCTTC. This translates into CSVGQGIYNEQFF.

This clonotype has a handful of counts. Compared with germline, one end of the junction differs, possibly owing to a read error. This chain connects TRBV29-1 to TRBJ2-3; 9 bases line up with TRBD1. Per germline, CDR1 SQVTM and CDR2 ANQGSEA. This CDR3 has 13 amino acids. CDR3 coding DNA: TGCAGCATTGACAGGGGGAAAACAGATACGCAGTATTTT. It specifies CSIDRGKTDTQYF.

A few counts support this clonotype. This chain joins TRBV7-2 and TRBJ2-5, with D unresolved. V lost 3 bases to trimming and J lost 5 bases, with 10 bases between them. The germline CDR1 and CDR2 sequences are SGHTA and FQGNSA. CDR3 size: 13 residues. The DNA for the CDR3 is TGTGCCAGCAGCTTCGACATCGTGGAGACCCAGTACTTC. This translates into CASSFDIVETQYF.

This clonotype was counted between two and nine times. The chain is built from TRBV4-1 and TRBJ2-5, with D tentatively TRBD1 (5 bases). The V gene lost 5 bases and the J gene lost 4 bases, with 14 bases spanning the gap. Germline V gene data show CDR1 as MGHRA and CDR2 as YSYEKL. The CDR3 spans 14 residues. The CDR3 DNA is TGCGCCAGCAGCTGGCGACAGCCGGGAGAGACCCAGTACTTC. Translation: CASSWRQPGETQYF.

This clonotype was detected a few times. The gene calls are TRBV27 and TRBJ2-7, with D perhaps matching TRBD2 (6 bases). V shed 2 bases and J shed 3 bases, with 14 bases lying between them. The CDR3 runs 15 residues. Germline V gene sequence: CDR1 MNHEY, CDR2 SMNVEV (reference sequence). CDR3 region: CASSLGRGRIYEQYF. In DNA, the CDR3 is TGTGCCAGCAGTTTAGGGCGGGGACGAATCTACGAGCAGTACTTC.

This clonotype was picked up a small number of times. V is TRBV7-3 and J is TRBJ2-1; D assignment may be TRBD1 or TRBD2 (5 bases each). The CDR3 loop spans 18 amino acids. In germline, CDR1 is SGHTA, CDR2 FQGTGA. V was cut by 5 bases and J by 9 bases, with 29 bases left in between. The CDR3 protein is CASSPGLRGDPRGGEQFF. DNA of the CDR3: TGTGCCAGCAGCCCCGGGTTACGAGGGGATCCCCGCGGAGGTGAGCAGTTCTTC.